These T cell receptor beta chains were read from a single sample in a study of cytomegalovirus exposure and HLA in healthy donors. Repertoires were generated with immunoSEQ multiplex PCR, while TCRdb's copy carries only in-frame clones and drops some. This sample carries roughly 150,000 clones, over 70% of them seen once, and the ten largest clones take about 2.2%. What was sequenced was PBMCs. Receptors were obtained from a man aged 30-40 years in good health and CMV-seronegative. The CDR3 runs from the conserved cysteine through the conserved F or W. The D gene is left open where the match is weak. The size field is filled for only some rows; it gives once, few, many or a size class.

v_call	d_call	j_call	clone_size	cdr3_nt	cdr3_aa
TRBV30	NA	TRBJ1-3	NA	TGTGCCTGGACCCAGGGCGGTCTATTCGACACCATATATTTT	CAWTQGGLFDTIYF
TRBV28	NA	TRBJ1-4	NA	TGTGCCAGCAGTTCTGGGGCAGTAGAAAAACTGTTTTTT	CASSSGAVEKLFF
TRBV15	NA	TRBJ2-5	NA	TGTGCCACCAGCAGGGGTATGGGACAACGACAAGAGACCCAGTACTTC	CATSRGMGQRQETQYF
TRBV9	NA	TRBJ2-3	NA	TGTGCCTCCAGCGTCGGGGGGCCCGCAGATACGCAGTATTTT	CASSVGGPADTQYF
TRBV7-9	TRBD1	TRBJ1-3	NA	TGTTCCAGCAGCTTAGAACGGTCGTACAGGGGTGTGCGAAACACCATATATTTT	CSSSLERSYRGVRNTIYF
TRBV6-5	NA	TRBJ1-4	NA	TGTGCCAGCGCCCGGGGAGGGGGAGAAGAAAAACTGTTTTTT	CASARGGGEEKLFF
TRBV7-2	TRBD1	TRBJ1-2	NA	TGTGCCAGCAGGAATCCGGGACAGGGCTTGAATGGCTACACCTTC	CASRNPGQGLNGYTF
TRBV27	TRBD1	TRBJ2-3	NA	TGTGCCAGCAGTTTGACAGGGCAGGGGACGGCGCAGTATTTT	CASSLTGQGTAQYF
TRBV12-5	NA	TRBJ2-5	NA	TGTGCTAGTGGGAACCGGGGGGCGGGAGAGACCCAGTACTTC	CASGNRGAGETQYF
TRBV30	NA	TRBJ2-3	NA	TGTGCCTGGAGTGAGGGGTTCACCACAGATACGCAGTATTTT	CAWSEGFTTDTQYF
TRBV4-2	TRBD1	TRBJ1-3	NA	TGTGCCAGCAGCCAGCGCGGACAGGGTTGGGGAAACACCATATATTTT	CASSQRGQGWGNTIYF
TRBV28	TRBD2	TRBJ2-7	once	TGTGCCAGCACCCCCCGACTAGCGGGAGACGAGCAGTACTTC	CASTPRLAGDEQYF
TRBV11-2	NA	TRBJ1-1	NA	TGTGCCAGCAGCCGGGACTTCTTGGGGGAAGCTTTCTTT	CASSRDFLGEAFF
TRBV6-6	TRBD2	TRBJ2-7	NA	TGTGCCAGCAGTTACTCAGCGGGAGTAGGCTACGAGCAGTACTTC	CASSYSAGVGYEQYF
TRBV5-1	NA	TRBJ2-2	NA	TGCGCCAGCAGCTTGTTGTTTTCCCCAGGGGCGAACACCGGGGAGCTGTTTTTT	CASSLLFSPGANTGELFF
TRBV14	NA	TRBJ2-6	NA	TGTGCCAGCAGCCAAGCGTTAACAGGGCCGGGGGCCAACGTCCTGACTTTC	CASSQALTGPGANVLTF
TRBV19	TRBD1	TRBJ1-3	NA	TGTGCCAGTAGTAATTCCGGGACAGGGGAAAACACCATATATTTT	CASSNSGTGENTIYF
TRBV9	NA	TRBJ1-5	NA	TGTGCCAGCAGCGCAGGACACAGCAATCAGCCCCAGCATTTT	CASSAGHSNQPQHF